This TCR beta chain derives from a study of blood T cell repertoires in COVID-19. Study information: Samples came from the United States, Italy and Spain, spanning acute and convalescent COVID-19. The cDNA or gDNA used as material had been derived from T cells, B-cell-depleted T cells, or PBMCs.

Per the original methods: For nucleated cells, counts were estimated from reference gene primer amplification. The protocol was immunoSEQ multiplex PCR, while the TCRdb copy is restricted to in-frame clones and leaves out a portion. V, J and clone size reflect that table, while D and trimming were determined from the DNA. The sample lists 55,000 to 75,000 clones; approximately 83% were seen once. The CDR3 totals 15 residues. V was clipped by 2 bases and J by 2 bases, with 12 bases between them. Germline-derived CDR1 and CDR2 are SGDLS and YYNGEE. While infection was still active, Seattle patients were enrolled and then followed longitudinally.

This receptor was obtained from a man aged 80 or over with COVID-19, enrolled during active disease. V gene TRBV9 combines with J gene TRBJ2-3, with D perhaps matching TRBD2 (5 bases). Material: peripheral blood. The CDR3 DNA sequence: TGTGCCAGCAGCGTTTCTAGCAGTGACACAGATACGCAGTATTTT. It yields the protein CASSVSSSDTDTQYF. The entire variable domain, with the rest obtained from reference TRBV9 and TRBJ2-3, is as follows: DSGVTQTPKHLITATGQRVTLRCSPRSGDLSVYWYQQSLDQGLQFLIQYYNGEERAKGNILERFSAQQFPDLHSELNLSSLELGDSALYFCASSVSSSDTDTQYFGPGTRLTVL.